Detailed here is one T cell receptor (beta chain). As yet, its antigen is unknown. These data originate in a study of T cell repertoires in aging, cancer and after chemotherapy. Study in general: Millions of TCR reads were in the whole dataset.

Amplification of TCR beta used genomic DNA extracted from peripheral blood. A mixed TRB-A/B primer pool amplified rearranged TRB by multiplex touch-down PCR. A single record per CDR3 protein comes from TCRdb applying MiXCR to the multiplex PCR reads. The table lists approximately 11,000 distinct CDR3 sequences, under 30% of them singletons, with 1.9% in the top ten. Study-wide results and caveats: Compared with age-matched healthy donors, untreated hematological or solid cancer patients showed higher blood TCR clonality.

With 3 bases clipped from V and 3 bases from J, the junction kept 6 bases outside the gene matches. The length of the CDR3 is 15 residues. The V gene's germline CDR1 is SGHTA and CDR2 FQGNSA. The sample comprised blood. This chain connects TRBV7-2 to TRBJ2-3; 7 bases map to TRBD2. This receptor was obtained from a human donor in good health. Here the CDR3 reads CASSLTSLQTDTQYF. CDR3 DNA sequence: TGTGCCAGCAGCTTGACTAGCCTCCAAACAGATACGCAGTATTTT. Combining the CDR3 with reference TRBV7-2 and TRBJ2-3 gives the whole variable domain GAGVSQSPSNKVTEKGKDVELRCDPISGHTALYWYRQSLGQGLEFLIYFQGNSAPDKSGLPSDRFSAERTGGSVSTLTIQRTQQEDSAVYLCASSLTSLQTDTQYFGPGTRLTVL.